These 12 T cell receptor beta chains share one sample of origin, sequenced in a study of blood T cell repertoires in COVID-19. TCRdb keeps only in-frame clones here, not all; method: immunoSEQ multiplex PCR. The sample records 150,000 to 200,000 clones, approximately 85% being singletons. Sequencing was carried out using peripheral blood. The receptors come from an elderly woman with acute or convalescent COVID-19.

This clone was seen a few times. This chain connects TRBV4-1 to TRBJ1-5; TRBD1 matches at 8 bases. Germline CDR1 and CDR2: MGHRA and YSYEKL. The CDR3 loop spans 15 amino acids. V shed 3 bases and J 3 bases; nucleotides not matched to a gene: 4. The CDR3: CASSHSQGANQPQHF. CDR3 nucleotides: TGCGCCAGCAGCCATTCCCAGGGGGCCAATCAGCCCCAGCATTTT.

A few counts support this clone. The chain links TRBV7-2 to TRBJ1-2, with TRBD1 matching over 7 bases. The CDR3 spans 13 residues. Germline lookup yields CDR1 SGHTA and CDR2 FQGNSA. J gave up 9 bases and V 3 bases, and 7 bases lay outside the gene matches. The CDR3 coding sequence is TGTGCCAGCAGCTTCAAGGGACAGTTGCGCTACACCTTC. This encodes CASSFKGQLRYTF.

This chain links TRBV11-2 with TRBJ1-1, with 9 bases that match TRBD1. The length of the CDR3 is 13 residues. The trim removed 8 bases at V and 6 bases at J, leaving 7 bases unmatched. The germline V gene encodes CDR1 SGHAT and CDR2 FQNNGV. CDR3 loop: CASGQDRGSEAFF. The CDR3 DNA is TGTGCCAGCGGTCAGGACAGGGGATCTGAAGCTTTCTTT.

The chain combines TRBV5-1 with TRBJ2-3; TRBD2 matches 8 bases. With 1 base clipped from V and 2 bases from J, the junction kept 9 bases outside the gene matches. Germline CDR1 is SGHRS and CDR2 is YFSETQ. The length of the CDR3 is 17 residues. The chain's CDR3 is CASSLSGGGGFTDTQYF. CDR3 nucleotides: TGCGCCAGCAGCTTGTCGGGAGGCGGGGGGTTCACAGATACGCAGTATTTT.

CDR3 sequence: CASSLGRGEVDTQYF. The DNA for the CDR3 is TGTGCCAGCAGCTTAGGGCGGGGGGAGGTAGATACGCAGTATTTT. This chain joins TRBV11-2 and TRBJ2-3; the match to TRBD2 covers 8 bases. J gave up 5 bases and V 1 base, and 5 bases lay outside the gene matches. This CDR3 contains 15 residues. The germline V gene has CDR1 SGHAT and CDR2 FQNNGV.

Here the CDR3 reads CASSLLPGQYNSPLHF. The DNA for the CDR3 is TGTGCCAGCAGTTTATTACCGGGACAGTATAATTCACCCCTCCACTTT. The rearrangement links TRBV27 to TRBJ1-6; 7 nucleotides align to TRBD1. V was clipped by 1 base and J by 4 bases; unmatched bases: 4. The V gene's germline CDR1 is MNHEY and CDR2 SMNVEV (reference sequence). The CDR3 loop spans 16 amino acids.

The V and J genes are TRBV5-8 and TRBJ2-1; 8 bases align to TRBD2. The germline V gene encodes CDR1 SGHTS and CDR2 YDEGEE. The length of the CDR3 is 15 residues. V lost 4 bases, J lost 4 bases, and 7 bases stayed unmatched. In nucleotides, the CDR3 is TGTGCCAGCAGCACTCGGGGGGGGTCATACAATGAGCAGTTCTTC. Protein: CASSTRGGSYNEQFF.

The chain carries TRBV19 and TRBJ2-3, with 8 bases that match TRBD2. Per the germline V gene, CDR1 is LNHDA and CDR2 is SQIVND (reference sequence). The CDR3 covers 14 residues. The J segment lost 2 bases and the V segment lost 8 bases, leaving 6 bases of the junction unmatched. This CDR3 reads CASGVAGYTDTQYF. The CDR3 DNA reads TGTGCCAGTGGGGTAGCGGGATACACAGATACGCAGTATTTT. Full variable domain (remainder filled in from reference TRBV19 and TRBJ2-3): DGGITQSPKYLFRKEGQNVTLSCEQNLNHDAMYWYRQDPGQGLRLIYYSQIVNDFQKGDIAEGYSVSREKKESFPLTVTSAQKNPTAFYLCASGVAGYTDTQYFGPGTRLTVL.

The CDR3 DNA reads as TGCGCCAGCAGCTTGGCCGGGACAGTTAATTCACCCCTCCACTTT. This sequence encodes CASSLAGTVNSPLHF. The chain links TRBV5-1 to TRBJ1-6, with 7 bases matching TRBD1. The V segment lost 0 bases and the J segment 6 bases; nucleotides outside the gene matches: 3. The length of the CDR3 is 15 residues. Looked up from germline, CDR1 is SGHRS and CDR2 is YFSETQ.

The CDR3 sequence is CAWSPTGSGNTIYF. The CDR3, as DNA: TGTGCCTGGAGTCCGACAGGGAGTGGAAACACCATATATTTT. The chain carries TRBV30 and TRBJ1-3; 7 bases are a match to TRBD1. V lost 2 bases, J lost 3 bases, and 4 bases stayed unmatched. Germline assignment: CDR1 GTSNPN and CDR2 SVGIG (reference sequence). CDR3 length: 14 amino acids.

This clone was observed a handful of times. The chain links TRBV2 to TRBJ2-1, with 10 bases lining up with TRBD2. Per germline, CDR1 SNHLY and CDR2 FYNNEI. The CDR3 has 15 amino acids. Unmatched junction bases numbered 14, after V lost 8 bases and J lost 10 bases. The CDR3: CASSWTSGTGGEQFF. The CDR3 DNA is TGTGCCAGCTCTTGGACTAGCGGAACTGGCGGGGAGCAGTTCTTC.

The chain couples TRBV5-4 to TRBJ2-1; 11 bases are a match to TRBD2. The V and J ends lost 2 bases and 2 bases, in that order; junction bases with no gene match: 3. Germline V gives CDR1 SGHNT, CDR2 YYREEE (reference sequence). This CDR3 contains 16 residues. CDR3 DNA sequence: TGTGCCAGCAGCTTACCGGGACTAGCGGCCTACAATGAGCAGTTCTTC. Translating gives CASSLPGLAAYNEQFF.